The following is a T cell receptor beta chain sequence with its context. The sample belongs to a study of T-cell reconstitution after alpha-beta-depleted transplantation in children. Unique molecular identifiers were used in preparing the TCRbeta library. Each CDR3 protein gets one entry after TCRdb re-called the PCR reads with MiXCR. The repertoire holds about 600,000 distinct CDR3 sequences, with roughly a tenth as singletons. Losses at the gene ends were 1 base for V and 1 base for J; bases not matched to a gene: 3. Germline loops: CDR1 SQVTM, CDR2 ANQGSEA. The CDR3 length is 16 residues. The chain uses TRBV29-1 and TRBJ2-3; 12 nucleotides agree with TRBD2. The sequence came from a human donor who donated a stem cell graft to a child with acute myeloid leukemia. The input for sequencing was PBMCs from the stem cell graft donor, taken from the stem cell graft. The CDR3 nucleotides read TGCAGCGTTGAAGCACTAGCGGGAGGACGCACAGATACGCAGTATTTT. Translating it yields CSVEALAGGRTDTQYF.